The rows below give T cell receptor beta chains drawn from one sample of a study of vaccination effects on CD4 cells after COVID-19. No antigen is known for these receptors. Clones were read by immunoSEQ multiplex PCR, and TCRdb kept only the in-frame ones, dropping some. The table includes 25,000 to 30,000 clones, about 81% detected once. The source was CD4+ T cells from PBMCs cultured with SARS-CoV-2 spike peptides, collected before COVID-19 vaccination. The receptors here all came from a human donor who received a COVID-19 vaccine. Both conserved end residues are part of each CDR3. D genes are given only for firm matches. The size field is filled for only some rows; it gives once, few, many or a size class.

few,TRBJ2-7,TRBV7-9,TRBD1,TGTGCCAGCAGCCCCGACCCGGACAGGGGGCTGGACTTC,CASSPDPDRGLDF
-,TRBJ2-5,TRBV7-3,-,TGTGCCAGCAGCCCAACAGGCACCAAGCAAGAGACCCAGTACTTC,CASSPTGTKQETQYF
-,TRBJ2-7,TRBV6-5,-,TGTGCCAGCAGTTACACCAAAGGACAGCGCTACGAGCAGTACTTC,CASSYTKGQRYEQYF
-,TRBJ1-2,TRBV5-1,-,TGCGCCAGCAGCCCCGGGGAGGGGAACTATGGCTACACCTTC,CASSPGEGNYGYTF
-,TRBJ2-7,TRBV6-1,-,TGTGCCAGCAGTGAAACAATGACAGGCGAGCAGTACTTC,CASSETMTGEQYF
-,TRBJ1-1,TRBV7-8,TRBD1,TGTGCCAGCAGCTTAGCCAGGGGGAGGACTGAAGCTTTCTTT,CASSLARGRTEAFF
-,TRBJ1-1,TRBV19,-,TGTGCCAGTAGCCGGGGGGGTGTGATGAACACTGAAGCTTTCTTT,CASSRGGVMNTEAFF
-,TRBJ2-1,TRBV7-7,TRBD2,TGTGCTAGCAGCTTAGGCCCAGCGGGAGGTAATGAGCAGTTCTTC,CASSLGPAGGNEQFF
-,TRBJ2-7,TRBV6-2/TRBV6-3,TRBD2,TGTGCCAGCAGCTGGGTTTTAGCGGGAGGGTCGCGCGAGCAGTACTTC,CASSWVLAGGSREQYF
once,TRBJ1-4,TRBV5-1,TRBD1,TGCGCCAGCAGCCCCGGACAGGGTAGAAAACTGTTTTTT,CASSPGQGRKLFF
-,TRBJ2-7,TRBV29-1,-,TGCAGCGTTGAAAGGAGGGACATTGGGTCCTACGAGCAGTACTTC,CSVERRDIGSYEQYF
medium-sized,TRBJ1-6,TRBV5-4,-,TGTGCCAGCAGTTGGGACAATTCACCCCTCCACTTT,CASSWDNSPLHF
-,TRBJ1-2,TRBV7-2,TRBD1,TGTGCCGGATCCGGGACAGGGAACTATGGCTACACCTTC,CAGSGTGNYGYTF
once,TRBJ2-4,TRBV29-1,-,TGCAGCGTCTGTGGGACGGATATTCAGTACTTC,CSVCGTDIQYF
once,TRBJ2-1,TRBV2,TRBD2,TGTGCCAGCAGCGCCGGGGGGGCGACCTACAATGAGCAGTTCTTC,CASSAGGATYNEQFF
-,TRBJ1-4,TRBV7-2,-,TGTGCCAGCAGCTGGGCCCCGAATGAAAAACTGTTTTTT,CASSWAPNEKLFF
-,TRBJ1-2,TRBV4-3,TRBD1,TGCGCCAGCAGCCAAGTAACAGGGGCTGGCTATGGCTACACCTTC,CASSQVTGAGYGYTF
few,TRBJ1-1,TRBV18,TRBD1,TGTGCCAGCTCACCACCGATGGGACAGGGGTTACTGAACACTGAAGCTTTCTTT,CASSPPMGQGLLNTEAFF
-,TRBJ2-2,TRBV19,-,TGTGCCAGTAGTATGGGGGTATCCGGGGAGCTGTTTTTT,CASSMGVSGELFF